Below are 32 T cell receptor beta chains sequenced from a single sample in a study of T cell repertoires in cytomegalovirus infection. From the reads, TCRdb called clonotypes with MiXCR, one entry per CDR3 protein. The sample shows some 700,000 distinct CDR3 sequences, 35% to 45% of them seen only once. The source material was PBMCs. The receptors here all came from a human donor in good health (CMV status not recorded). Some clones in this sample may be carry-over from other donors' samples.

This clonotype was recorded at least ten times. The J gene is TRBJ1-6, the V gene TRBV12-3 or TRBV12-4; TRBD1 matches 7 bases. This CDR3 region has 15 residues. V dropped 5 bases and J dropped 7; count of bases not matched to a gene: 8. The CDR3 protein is CASSSQGGPNSPLHF. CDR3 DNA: TGTGCCAGCAGTAGCCAAGGGGGCCCCAATTCACCCCTCCACTTT.

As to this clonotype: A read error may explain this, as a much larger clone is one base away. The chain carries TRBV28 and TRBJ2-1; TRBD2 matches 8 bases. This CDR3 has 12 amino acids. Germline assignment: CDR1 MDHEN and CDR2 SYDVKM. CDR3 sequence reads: CASSLLADEQLF. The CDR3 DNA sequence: TGTGCCAGCAGCTTACTAGCGGACGAGCAGCTCTTC.

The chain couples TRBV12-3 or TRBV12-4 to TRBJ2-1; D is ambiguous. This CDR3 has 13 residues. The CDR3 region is CAGGTPVGNEQFF. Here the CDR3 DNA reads TGTGCAGGTGGAACCCCGGTGGGGAATGAGCAGTTCTTC.

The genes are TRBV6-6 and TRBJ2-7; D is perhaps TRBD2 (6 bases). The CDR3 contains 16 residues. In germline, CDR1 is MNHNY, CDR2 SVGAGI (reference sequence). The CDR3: CASAVKSRGRPYEQYF. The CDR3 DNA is TGTGCAAGCGCCGTGAAGTCCAGAGGGAGGCCCTACGAGCAGTACTTC.

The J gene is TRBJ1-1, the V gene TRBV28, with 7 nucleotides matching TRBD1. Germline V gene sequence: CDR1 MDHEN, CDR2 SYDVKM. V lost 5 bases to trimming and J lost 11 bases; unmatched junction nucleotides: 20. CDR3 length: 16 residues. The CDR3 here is CASSPLHWGTDQAAFF. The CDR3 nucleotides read TGTGCCAGCAGTCCTTTGCACTGGGGGACAGACCAAGCGGCTTTCTTT.

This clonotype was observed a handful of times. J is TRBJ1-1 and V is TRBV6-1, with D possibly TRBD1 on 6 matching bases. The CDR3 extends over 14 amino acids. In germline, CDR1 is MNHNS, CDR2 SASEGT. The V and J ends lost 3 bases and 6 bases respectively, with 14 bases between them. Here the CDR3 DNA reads TGTGCCAGCAGTGACCCAGGGGCAGGCGCTGAAGCTTTCTTT. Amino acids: CASSDPGAGAEAFF.

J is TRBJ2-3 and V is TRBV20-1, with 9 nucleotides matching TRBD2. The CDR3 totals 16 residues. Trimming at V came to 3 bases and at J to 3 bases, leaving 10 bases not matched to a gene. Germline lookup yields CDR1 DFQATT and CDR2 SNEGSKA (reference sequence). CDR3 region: CSARRAGGRETDTQYF. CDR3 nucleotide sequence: TGCAGTGCTAGGAGGGCGGGAGGGCGGGAAACAGATACGCAGTATTTT.

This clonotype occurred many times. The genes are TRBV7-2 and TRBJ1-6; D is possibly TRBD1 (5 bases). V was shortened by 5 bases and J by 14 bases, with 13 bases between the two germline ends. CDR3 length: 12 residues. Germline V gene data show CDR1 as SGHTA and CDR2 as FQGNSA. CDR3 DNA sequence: TGTGCCAGCAGCCTGGGGGGTGGGTCCCTCCACTTT. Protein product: CASSLGGGSLHF.

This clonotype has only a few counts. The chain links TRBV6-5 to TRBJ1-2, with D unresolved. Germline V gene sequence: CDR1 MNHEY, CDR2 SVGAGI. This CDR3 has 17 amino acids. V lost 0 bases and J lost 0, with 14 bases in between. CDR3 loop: CASSYSITPGPNYGYTF. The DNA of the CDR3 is TGTGCCAGCAGTTACTCGATAACCCCCGGACCTAACTATGGCTACACCTTC.

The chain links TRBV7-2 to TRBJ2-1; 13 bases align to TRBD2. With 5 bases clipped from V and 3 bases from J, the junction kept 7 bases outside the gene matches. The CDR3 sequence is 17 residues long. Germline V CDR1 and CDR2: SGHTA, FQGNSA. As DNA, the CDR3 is TGTGCCAGCAGCCCTGGGACTAGCGGGGATTTCTACAATGAGCAGTTCTTC. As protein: CASSPGTSGDFYNEQFF.

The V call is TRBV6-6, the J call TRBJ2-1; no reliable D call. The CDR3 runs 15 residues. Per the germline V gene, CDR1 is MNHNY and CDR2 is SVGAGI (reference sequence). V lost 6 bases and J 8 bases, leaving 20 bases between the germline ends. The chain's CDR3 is CASSKPIFDPHEQFF. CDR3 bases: TGTGCCAGCAGCAAACCGATATTCGACCCGCATGAGCAGTTCTTC.

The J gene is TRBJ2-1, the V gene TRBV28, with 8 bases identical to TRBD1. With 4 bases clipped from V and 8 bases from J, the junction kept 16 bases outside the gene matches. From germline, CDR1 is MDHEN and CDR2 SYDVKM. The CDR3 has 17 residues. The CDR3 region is CASSSPTGANWVDEQFF. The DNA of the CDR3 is TGTGCCAGCAGTTCCCCGACAGGGGCAAATTGGGTCGATGAGCAGTTCTTC.

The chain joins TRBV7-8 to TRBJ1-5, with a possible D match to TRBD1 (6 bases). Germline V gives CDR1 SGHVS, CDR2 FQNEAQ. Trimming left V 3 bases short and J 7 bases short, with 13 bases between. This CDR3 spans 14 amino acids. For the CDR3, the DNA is TGTGCCAGCAGCTTCGGACAGCCTCCCCAGCCCCAGCATTTT. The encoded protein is CASSFGQPPQPQHF.

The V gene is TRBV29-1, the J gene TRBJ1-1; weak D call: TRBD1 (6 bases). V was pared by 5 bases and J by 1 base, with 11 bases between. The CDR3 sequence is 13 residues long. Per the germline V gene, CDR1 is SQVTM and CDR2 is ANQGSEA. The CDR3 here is CSVKDSRNTEAFF. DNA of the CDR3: TGCAGCGTTAAGGACAGCCGGAACACTGAAGCTTTCTTT.

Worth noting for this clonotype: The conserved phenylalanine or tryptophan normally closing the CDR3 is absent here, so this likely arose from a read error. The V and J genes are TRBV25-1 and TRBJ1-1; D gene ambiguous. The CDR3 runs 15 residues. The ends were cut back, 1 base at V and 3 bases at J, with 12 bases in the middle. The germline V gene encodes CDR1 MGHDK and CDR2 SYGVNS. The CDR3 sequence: CASSESNDGDTEAFS. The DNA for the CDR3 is TGTGCCAGCAGTGAATCGAACGACGGGGACACTGAAGCTTTCTCT.

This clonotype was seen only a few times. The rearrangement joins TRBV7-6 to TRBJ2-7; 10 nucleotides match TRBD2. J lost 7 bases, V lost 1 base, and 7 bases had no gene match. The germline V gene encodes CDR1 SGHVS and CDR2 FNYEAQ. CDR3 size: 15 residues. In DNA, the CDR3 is TGTGCCAGCAGCTTAGTATCAGCGGGAGGGGGGGAGCAGTACTTC. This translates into CASSLVSAGGGEQYF.

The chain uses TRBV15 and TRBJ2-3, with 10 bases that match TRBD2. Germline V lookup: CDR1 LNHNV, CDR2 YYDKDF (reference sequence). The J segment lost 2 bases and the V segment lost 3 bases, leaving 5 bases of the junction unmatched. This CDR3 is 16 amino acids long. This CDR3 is CATSRRAGGPTDTQYF. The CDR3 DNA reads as TGTGCCACCAGCAGGCGAGCGGGAGGGCCCACAGATACGCAGTATTTT.

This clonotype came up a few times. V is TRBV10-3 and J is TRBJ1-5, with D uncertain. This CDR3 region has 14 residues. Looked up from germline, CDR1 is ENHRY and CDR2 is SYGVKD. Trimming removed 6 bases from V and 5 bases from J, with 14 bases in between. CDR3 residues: CAIRQEDWDQPQHF. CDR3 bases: TGTGCCATCAGGCAGGAGGACTGGGATCAGCCCCAGCATTTT.

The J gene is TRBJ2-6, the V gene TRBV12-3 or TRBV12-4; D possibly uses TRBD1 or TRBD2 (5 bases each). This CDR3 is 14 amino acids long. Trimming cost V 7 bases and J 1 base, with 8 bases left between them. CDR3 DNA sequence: TGTGCCAGCACGGGGCTGTCTGGGGCCAACGTCCTGACTTTC. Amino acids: CASTGLSGANVLTF.

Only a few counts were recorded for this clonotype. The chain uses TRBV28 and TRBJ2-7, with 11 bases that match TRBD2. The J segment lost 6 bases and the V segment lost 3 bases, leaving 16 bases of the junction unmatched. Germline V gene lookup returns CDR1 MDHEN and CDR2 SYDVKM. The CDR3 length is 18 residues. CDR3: CASSFLLGKTGTSGEQYF. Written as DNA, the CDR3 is TGTGCCAGCAGTTTCCTGCTGGGGAAGACGGGGACTAGCGGCGAGCAGTACTTC.

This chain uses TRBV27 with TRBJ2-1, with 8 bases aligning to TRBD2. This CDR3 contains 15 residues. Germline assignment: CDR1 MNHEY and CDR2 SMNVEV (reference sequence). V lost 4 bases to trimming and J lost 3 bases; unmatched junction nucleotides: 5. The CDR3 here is CASSSAGAGYNEQFF. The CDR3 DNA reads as TGTGCCAGCAGTTCAGCGGGAGCTGGCTACAATGAGCAGTTCTTC.

The CDR3 region has the DNA TGTGCCATCAGTTCATGGACAGGGGGCAAGAATGTGAACACCGGGGAGCTGTTTTTT. It translates to CAISSWTGGKNVNTGELFF. The rearrangement joins TRBV10-3 to TRBJ2-2; 11 nucleotides line up with TRBD1. Germline V gene sequence: CDR1 ENHRY, CDR2 SYGVKD. CDR3 length: 19 amino acids. V shed 5 bases, J shed 1 base, and the junction held 12 bases outside the gene matches.

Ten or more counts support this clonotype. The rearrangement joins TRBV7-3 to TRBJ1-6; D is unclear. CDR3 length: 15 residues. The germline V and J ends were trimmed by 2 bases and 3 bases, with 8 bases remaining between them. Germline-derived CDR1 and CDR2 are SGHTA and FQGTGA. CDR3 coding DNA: TGTGCCAGCAGCTTAGTAGGTGGCTATAATTCACCCCTCCACTTT. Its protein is CASSLVGGYNSPLHF.

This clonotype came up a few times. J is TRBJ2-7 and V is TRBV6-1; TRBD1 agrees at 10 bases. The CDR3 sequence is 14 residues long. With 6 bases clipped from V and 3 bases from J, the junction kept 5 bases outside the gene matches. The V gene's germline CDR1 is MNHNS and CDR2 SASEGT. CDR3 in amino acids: CASSGGQGVYEQYF. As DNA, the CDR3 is TGTGCCAGCAGCGGAGGACAGGGGGTCTACGAGCAGTACTTC.

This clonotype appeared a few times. This CDR3 is CASRLGNEKLFF. CDR3 sequence (DNA): TGTGCCAGCAGGTTGGGAAACGAAAAACTGTTTTTT. The rearrangement uses TRBV2 and TRBJ1-4; D unresolved. CDR1 and CDR2 from the germline V gene are SNHLY and FYNNEI. V was cut by 6 bases and J by 8 bases, with 10 bases left in between. The CDR3 spans 12 residues.

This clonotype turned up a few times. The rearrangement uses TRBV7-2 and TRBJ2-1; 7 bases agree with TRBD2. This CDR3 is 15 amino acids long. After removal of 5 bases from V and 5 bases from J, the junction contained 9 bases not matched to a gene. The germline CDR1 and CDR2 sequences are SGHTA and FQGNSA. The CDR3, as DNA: TGTGCCAGCAGCAAACAACCCACTAGCGACAATGAGCAGTTCTTC. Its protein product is CASSKQPTSDNEQFF.

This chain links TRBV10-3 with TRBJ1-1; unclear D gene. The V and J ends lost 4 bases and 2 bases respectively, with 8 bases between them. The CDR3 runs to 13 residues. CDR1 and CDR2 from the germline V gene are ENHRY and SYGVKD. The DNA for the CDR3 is TGTGCCATCAGTGGGCAGTCTAACACTGAAGCTTTCTTT. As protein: CAISGQSNTEAFF.

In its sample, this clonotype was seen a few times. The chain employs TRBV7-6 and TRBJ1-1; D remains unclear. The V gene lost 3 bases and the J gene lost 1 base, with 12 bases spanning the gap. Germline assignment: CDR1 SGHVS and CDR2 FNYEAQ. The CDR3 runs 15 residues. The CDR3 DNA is TGTGCCAGCAGCTTCGGTGTCGTAGGGAACACTGAAGCTTTCTTT. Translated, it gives CASSFGVVGNTEAFF.

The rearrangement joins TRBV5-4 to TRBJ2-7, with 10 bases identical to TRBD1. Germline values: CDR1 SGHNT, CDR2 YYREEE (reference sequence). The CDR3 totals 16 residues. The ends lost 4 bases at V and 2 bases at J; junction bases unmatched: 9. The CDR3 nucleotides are TGTGCCAGCAGCCCGTCAGCCGGGACAGGGGCCTACGAGCAGTACTTC. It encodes CASSPSAGTGAYEQYF.

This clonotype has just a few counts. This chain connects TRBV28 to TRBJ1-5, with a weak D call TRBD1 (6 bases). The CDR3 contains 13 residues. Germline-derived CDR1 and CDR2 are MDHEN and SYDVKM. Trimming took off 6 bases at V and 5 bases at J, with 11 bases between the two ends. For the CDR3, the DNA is TGTGCCAGCAGGACAGGTCCATATCAGCCCCAGCATTTT. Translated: CASRTGPYQPQHF.

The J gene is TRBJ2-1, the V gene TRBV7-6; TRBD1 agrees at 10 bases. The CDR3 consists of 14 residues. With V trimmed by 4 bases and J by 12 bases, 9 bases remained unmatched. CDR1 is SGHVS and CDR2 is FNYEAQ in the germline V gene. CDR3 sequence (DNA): TGTGCCAGCAGCTCGCTTAAGGGACAGGGGAGGCAGTTCTTC. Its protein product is CASSSLKGQGRQFF.

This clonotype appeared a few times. CDR3 residues: CASGSTDREETQYF. The CDR3 DNA reads TGTGCTAGTGGTTCGACCGACAGGGAAGAGACCCAGTACTTC. V is TRBV12-5 and J is TRBJ2-5; TRBD1 aligns across 7 bases. The length of the CDR3 is 14 residues. V gave up 4 bases and J gave up 3 bases; unmatched junction bases: 5. The germline V gene has CDR1 LGHNT and CDR2 FRNRAP.